This T cell receptor (beta chain) derives from a study of blood T cell repertoires in COVID-19. The trim removed 0 bases at V and 7 bases at J, leaving 8 bases unmatched. CDR1 and CDR2 from the germline V gene are SGHDT and YYEEEE. This CDR3 comprises 15 residues. In the original workflow: Reference gene primer amplification in the assay estimated nucleated cell counts. Data came from immunoSEQ multiplex PCR; TCRdb stores just in-frame clones and leaves some out. V and J calls and clone size are given by that table; D and trimming were obtained from the DNA. The table shows 150,000 or so clones, with about 85% occurring only once.

The clonotype originates from a man between 60 and 70 years old with COVID-19, enrolled during active disease. Material for sequencing was peripheral blood. The genes are TRBV5-6 and TRBJ2-7; 9 bases agree with TRBD2. The chain's CDR3 is CASSLVAGGPWEQYF. The DNA for the CDR3 is TGTGCCAGCAGCTTGGTCGCGGGGGGGCCCTGGGAGCAGTACTTC.